Below are 31 T cell receptor beta chains sequenced from a single sample in a study of blood T cell repertoires in COVID-19. The table came from immunoSEQ multiplex PCR; TCRdb's copy has only in-frame clones and leaves some out. The table records around 250,000 clones, more than 80% of them present only once. Specimen: peripheral blood. The origin of the receptors is a woman aged 25-40 years with active or convalescent COVID-19.

The chain couples TRBV5-4 to TRBJ2-2; the match to TRBD2 covers 10 bases. The CDR3 is made up of 16 amino acids. Losses at the gene ends were 4 bases for V and 6 bases for J; bases not matched to a gene: 9. Looked up from germline, CDR1 is SGHNT and CDR2 is YYREEE (reference sequence). The DNA for the CDR3 is TGTGCCAGCAGCGGGATGGCTAGCGGGGGACCCGGGGAGCTGTTTTTT. As protein: CASSGMASGGPGELFF. The whole variable domain, filled in from reference TRBV5-4 and TRBJ2-2, reads ETGVTQSPTHLIKTRGQQVTLRCSSQSGHNTVSWYQQALGQGPQFIFQYYREEENGRGNFPPRFSGLQFPNYSSELNVNALELDDSALYLCASSGMASGGPGELFFGEGSRLTVL.

The chain couples TRBV28 to TRBJ2-1, with 10 bases lining up with TRBD2. CDR1 is MDHEN, CDR2 SYDVKM, per germline. The trim removed 5 bases at V and 6 bases at J, leaving 7 bases unmatched. This CDR3 comprises 15 residues. The DNA of the CDR3 is TGTGCCAGCAGTGCCCCTAGCGGGGGCCGCAATGAGCAGTTCTTC. This translates into CASSAPSGGRNEQFF. Full variable domain (rest looked up from reference TRBV28 and TRBJ2-1): DVKVTQSSRYLVKRTGEKVFLECVQDMDHENMFWYRQDPGLGLRLIYFSYDVKMKEKGDIPEGYSVSREKKERFSLILESASTNQTSMYLCASSAPSGGRNEQFFGPGTRLTVL.

There are a few counts of this clone. J is TRBJ2-7 and V is TRBV29-1; D unclear. Trimming pared 6 bases from V and 3 bases from J, leaving 9 bases between. CDR3 size: 11 residues. Germline V lookup: CDR1 SQVTM, CDR2 ANQGSEA. CDR3 region: CSVSRSYEQYF. As DNA, the CDR3 is TGCAGCGTCTCTAGAAGCTACGAGCAGTACTTC.

The chain links TRBV28 to TRBJ2-7, with 7 positions matching TRBD1. The V gene end was trimmed by 4 bases and the J gene end by 5 bases; junction bases not matched to a gene: 8. The CDR3 runs 14 residues. CDR1 is MDHEN, CDR2 SYDVKM, per germline. The CDR3 protein is CASSSYRGTDEQYF. The CDR3 DNA reads as TGTGCCAGCAGTTCCTACAGGGGAACGGACGAGCAGTACTTC.

The V gene is TRBV5-8, the J gene TRBJ1-5; 9 nucleotides line up with TRBD1. This CDR3 spans 13 amino acids. The junction had 5 bases not matched to a gene; V was cut back by 4 bases and J by 9 bases. CDR1 is SGHTS, CDR2 YDEGEE, per germline. CDR3 sequence reads: CASSRTGVAPQHF. The CDR3 DNA sequence: TGTGCCAGCAGCCGGACAGGGGTCGCGCCCCAGCATTTT.

This clone is labeled medium-sized. V gene TRBV28 combines with J gene TRBJ2-1; 10 bases fit TRBD1. Germline trimming cut 2 bases from V and 2 bases from J; bases unmatched to any gene: 3. The germline V gene encodes CDR1 MDHEN and CDR2 SYDVKM. The CDR3 is 16 residues long. For the CDR3, the DNA is TGTGCCAGCAGTTTAGGGACAGGGGTACCCTACAATGAGCAGTTCTTC. This codes for CASSLGTGVPYNEQFF.

This chain links TRBV7-9 with TRBJ1-4; possibly TRBD1 for D (5 bases). Germline CDR1 is SEHNR and CDR2 is FQNEAQ (reference sequence). The CDR3 consists of 14 residues. The germline V and J ends were trimmed by 0 bases and 4 bases, with 6 bases remaining between them. Here the CDR3 DNA reads TGTGCCAGCAGCTTAGCGGGACTTAATGAAAAACTGTTTTTT. Translation gives CASSLAGLNEKLFF.

The V gene is TRBV7-2, the J gene TRBJ2-3; 8 positions agree with TRBD1. Germline CDR1 and CDR2: SGHTA and FQGNSA. The CDR3 contains 14 residues. V lost 5 bases to trimming and J lost 4 bases; unmatched junction nucleotides: 5. CDR3 sequence (DNA): TGTGCCAGCAGCAAACGGGACAGGCCAGATACGCAGTATTTT. Its protein is CASSKRDRPDTQYF.

With respect to this clone: Relative to the germline gene, one junction end is altered; a read error may explain this. J is TRBJ1-2 and V is TRBV4-3; TRBD1 matches 12 bases. The CDR3 loop spans 16 amino acids. Germline lookup yields CDR1 LGHNA and CDR2 YSLEER. The CDR3 loop is CASSQEGQGAGYAYTF. The CDR3 coding sequence is TGCGCCAGCAGCCAAGAGGGACAGGGGGCCGGGTATGCCTACACCTTC.

The J gene is TRBJ2-7, the V gene TRBV2, with D perhaps TRBD1 (6 bases). The CDR3 consists of 13 residues. The V end was cut by 7 bases, the J end by 6 bases, with 16 bases between. CDR1 SNHLY and CDR2 FYNNEI come from the germline V gene. In DNA form, the CDR3 reads TGTGCCAGCACTGGGGAACAGGGAACCGAGCAGTACTTC. Translating it yields CASTGEQGTEQYF.

The genes are TRBV18 and TRBJ2-5, with 7 bases fitting TRBD2. Germline-derived CDR1 and CDR2 are KGHSH and LQKENI. The CDR3 is made up of 18 amino acids. V lost 5 bases and J lost 4; bases outside the gene matches: 19. Here the CDR3 reads CASSRALGRAPLGETQYF. The CDR3 coding sequence is TGTGCCAGCTCAAGGGCCCTAGGGAGGGCCCCCCTAGGAGAGACCCAGTACTTC.

The gene calls are TRBV7-9 and TRBJ2-7; 9 positions match TRBD1. CDR1 is SEHNR and CDR2 is FQNEAQ in the germline V gene (reference sequence). V lost 10 bases to trimming and J lost 4 bases; unmatched junction nucleotides: 8. The CDR3 consists of 13 residues. The CDR3 DNA follows: TGTGCCACCTCAGGACAGGGGAGATACGAGCAGTACTTC. This codes for CATSGQGRYEQYF.

This sequence joins TRBV5-1 and TRBJ1-1; maybe TRBD1 (6 bases). Germline V lookup: CDR1 SGHRS, CDR2 YFSETQ. V gave up 0 bases and J gave up 3 bases, with 12 bases separating them. The CDR3 is 15 residues long. This CDR3 is CASSLAGGRDTEAFF. The DNA for the CDR3 is TGCGCCAGCAGCTTGGCTGGGGGCAGAGACACTGAAGCTTTCTTT.

V usage is TRBV7-3 and J usage is TRBJ1-1, with D tentatively TRBD1 (5 bases). Trimming shortened V by 4 bases and J by 1 base, and 7 bases separated the two germline ends. CDR1 and CDR2 from the germline V gene are SGHTA and FQGTGA. The CDR3 is 13 amino acids. The CDR3 nucleotides read TGTGCCAGCAGCTGGGGCAGGAACACTGAAGCTTTCTTT. This translates into CASSWGRNTEAFF. Combining the CDR3 with reference TRBV7-3 and TRBJ1-1 gives the whole variable domain GAGVSQTPSNKVTEKGKYVELRCDPISGHTALYWYRQSLGQGPEFLIYFQGTGAADDSGLPNDRFFAVRPEGSVSTLKIQRTERGDSAVYLCASSWGRNTEAFFGQGTRLTVV.

This clone came up once. This chain uses TRBV7-2 with TRBJ1-1; D call uncertain. Looked up from germline, CDR1 is SGHTA and CDR2 is FQGNSA. V was clipped by 3 bases and J by 0 bases, with 8 bases between them. The CDR3 totals 14 residues. The CDR3 reads CASSLVLLNTEAFF. CDR3 bases: TGTGCCAGCAGCTTGGTTCTATTGAACACTGAAGCTTTCTTT.

This chain links TRBV2 with TRBJ1-5; no reliable D call. Germline V gene lookup returns CDR1 SNHLY and CDR2 FYNNEI. The CDR3 runs 12 residues. Trimming took 7 bases from V and 7 from J, leaving 11 bases between them. The CDR3 reads CASKEGNQPQHF. The CDR3 DNA follows: TGTGCCAGCAAAGAGGGTAACCAGCCCCAGCATTTT.

The genes are TRBV18 and TRBJ1-4, with a weak D call TRBD1 (5 bases). V was cut by 5 bases and J by 5 bases, with 15 bases left in between. The CDR3 sequence is 15 residues long. The germline gives CDR1 KGHSH, CDR2 LQKENI. CDR3 in amino acids: CASSVGASKNEKLFF. The CDR3 DNA reads as TGTGCCAGCTCAGTTGGGGCCTCTAAAAATGAAAAACTGTTTTTT. Full variable domain (remainder filled in from reference TRBV18 and TRBJ1-4): NAGVMQNPRHLVRRRGQEARLRCSPMKGHSHVYWYRQLPEEGLKFMVYLQKENIIDESGMPKERFSAEFPKEGPSILRIQQVVRGDSAAYFCASSVGASKNEKLFFGSGTQLSVL.

This clone was found a few times. This chain uses TRBV7-9 with TRBJ2-1; 7 positions match TRBD1. The CDR3 is 16 residues long. V lost 4 bases, J lost 1 base, and 7 bases stayed unmatched. The germline V gene has CDR1 SEHNR and CDR2 FQNEAQ (reference sequence). The CDR3 region has the DNA TGTGCCAGCAGCTACCGGGCCAGGGGGTCCTACAATGAGCAGTTCTTC. Residues: CASSYRARGSYNEQFF.

V gene TRBV7-2 combines with J gene TRBJ1-6, with 7 bases that match TRBD1. CDR1 is SGHTA, CDR2 FQGNSA, per germline. The ends lost 5 bases at V and 7 bases at J; junction bases unmatched: 11. The CDR3 has 16 residues. CDR3 nucleotides: TGTGCCAGCAGCCCAGACCCGACAGGGCTCAATTCACCCCTCCACTTT. Translating it yields CASSPDPTGLNSPLHF.

The chain carries TRBV5-1 and TRBJ2-7, with 7 bases that match TRBD2. The CDR3 spans 18 residues. Losses at the gene ends were 1 base for V and 5 bases for J; bases not matched to a gene: 18. Germline CDR1 is SGHRS and CDR2 is YFSETQ. The CDR3 DNA reads as TGCGCCAGCAGCTTGTATAGAAGGAGAGAAGGGAGGGATCACGAGCAGTACTTC. Encoded protein: CASSLYRRREGRDHEQYF.

The rearrangement joins TRBV28 to TRBJ1-6; 7 positions agree with TRBD1. Unmatched junction bases numbered 7, after V lost 10 bases and J lost 16 bases. The CDR3 has 10 residues. Per germline, CDR1 MDHEN and CDR2 SYDVKM. The CDR3 DNA reads as TGTGCCATCGGGGGGGACAGTCTCCACTTT. This gives the protein CAIGGDSLHF.

This clone was counted between two and nine times. The V gene is TRBV7-3, the J gene TRBJ2-1; 9 bases are a match to TRBD1. Looked up from germline, CDR1 is SGHTA and CDR2 is FQGTGA. The V gene end was trimmed by 2 bases and the J gene end by 10 bases; junction bases not matched to a gene: 6. CDR3 length equals 14 residues. The CDR3 DNA reads TGTGCCAGCAGCTTAGCGACAGGGGGTTACGAGCAGTTCTTC. It specifies CASSLATGGYEQFF.

The sample holds a few counts of this clone. The genes are TRBV27 and TRBJ1-6; D might be TRBD1 (5 bases). Germline values: CDR1 MNHEY, CDR2 SMNVEV (reference sequence). This CDR3 has 15 amino acids. Deletions cut 5 bases from V and 7 bases from J, with 15 bases between. The CDR3 spells CASSVMGQGNSPLHF. For the CDR3, the DNA is TGTGCCAGCAGTGTGATGGGGCAGGGAAATTCACCCCTCCACTTT.

The J gene is TRBJ2-3, the V gene TRBV2, with 9 bases fitting TRBD2. The CDR3 contains 14 residues. Germline values: CDR1 SNHLY, CDR2 FYNNEI. J was trimmed by 6 bases and V by 1 base; bases with no gene match: 2. The CDR3 nucleotides read TGTGCCAGCAGTGAAGGGCGGGAGGGCGATACGCAGTATTTT. This codes for CASSEGREGDTQYF.

V is TRBV7-9 and J is TRBJ1-5; D not certain. The CDR3 is 13 residues long. Germline CDR1 and CDR2: SEHNR and FQNEAQ (reference sequence). The germline V and J ends were trimmed by 5 bases and 6 bases, with 11 bases remaining between them. In DNA, the CDR3 is TGTGCCAGCAGCGGAGGGATTGGTCAGCCCCAGCATTTT. Translated: CASSGGIGQPQHF.

The chain has TRBV5-4 and TRBJ2-1, with TRBD2 matching 10 bases. The length of the CDR3 is 16 residues. With V trimmed by 4 bases and J by 3 bases, 7 bases remained unmatched. Germline values: CDR1 SGHNT, CDR2 YYREEE (reference sequence). The CDR3 is CASSTALAGVYNEQFF. CDR3 in DNA: TGTGCCAGCAGCACCGCCCTAGCGGGGGTCTACAATGAGCAGTTCTTC.

The genes are TRBV11-1 and TRBJ1-1; weak D call: TRBD1 (5 bases). Trimming stripped 11 bases from V and 3 bases from J, with 16 bases between. The CDR3 loop spans 13 amino acids. Germline V gene sequence: CDR1 SGHAT, CDR2 FQDESV (reference sequence). CDR3 protein: CASAYEGDTEAFF. The CDR3 DNA reads TGTGCCTCCGCTTACGAAGGGGACACTGAAGCTTTCTTT.

In regard to this clone: The junction does not match germline at one end; this may be a read error. This chain's CDR3 is CASSVDRNTEAFF. The CDR3 bases are TGTGCTAGCAGCGTAGACAGGAACACTGAAGCTTTCTTT. The chain has TRBV7-7 and TRBJ1-1; tentatively, D is TRBD1 (5 bases). CDR3 size: 13 residues. CDR1 SSHAT and CDR2 FNYEAQ come from the germline V gene (reference sequence).

The rearrangement uses TRBV18 and TRBJ2-1; 9 bases align to TRBD2. The CDR3 extends over 13 amino acids. Trimming removed 8 bases from V and 9 bases from J; junction bases left unmatched: 8. Germline V gene sequence: CDR1 KGHSH, CDR2 LQKENI. In DNA, the CDR3 is TGTGCCAGCGCGTTAGCGGGAGATAGTGAGCAGTTCTTC. Translation: CASALAGDSEQFF.

This chain uses TRBV6-2 or TRBV6-3 with TRBJ2-7; 8 bases align to TRBD2. CDR1 MNHEY and CDR2 SVGEGT come from the germline V gene. This CDR3 region has 17 residues. Trimming removed 2 bases from V and 1 base from J; junction bases left unmatched: 10. The chain's CDR3 is CASSYVGLADVSYEQYF. The CDR3 DNA reads as TGTGCCAGCAGTTACGTCGGACTAGCCGATGTTTCCTACGAGCAGTACTTC.

This chain links TRBV7-9 with TRBJ1-1, with 9 bases fitting TRBD1. CDR3 length: 15 residues. CDR1 is SEHNR, CDR2 FQNEAQ, per germline (reference sequence). The V gene end was trimmed by 3 bases and the J gene end by 1 base; junction bases not matched to a gene: 3. The CDR3 here is CASSFRQGGNTEAFF. Written as DNA, the CDR3 is TGTGCCAGCAGCTTCCGACAGGGGGGGAACACTGAAGCTTTCTTT. Looking up the rest from reference TRBV7-9 and TRBJ1-1 gives the full variable domain: DTGVSQNPRHKITKRGQNVTFRCDPISEHNRLYWYRQTLGQGPEFLTYFQNEAQLEKSRLLSDRFSAERPKGSFSTLEIQRTEQGDSAMYLCASSFRQGGNTEAFFGQGTRLTVV.